This TCR beta chain comes out of a study of cytomegalovirus exposure and HLA in healthy donors. Findings and caveats of the study: A later analysis reported that several of the most significant clusters appeared to be linked to common viral pathogens, among them Epstein-Barr virus.

Germline loops: CDR1 MGHDK, CDR2 SYGVNS. Trimming removed 4 bases at V and 0 bases at J, with 10 bases between. This CDR3 contains 15 residues. The PCR made use of 60 Vbeta and 13 Jbeta primers. The protocol was immunoSEQ multiplex PCR, while the TCRdb copy is restricted to in-frame clones and leaves out a portion. The repertoire holds about 130,000 clones, with more than 8% as singletons. Worth noting for this clone: The target antigen is unknown.

V gene TRBV25-1 combines with J gene TRBJ1-3; TRBD1 might be the D (5 bases). The receptor's source is a man aged 35-49 years in good health and CMV-seronegative. Input material: PBMCs. The CDR3, as DNA: TGTGCCAGCAGTGCGGTCCAGGGCTCTGGAAACACCATATATTTT. Translation: CASSAVQGSGNTIYF.